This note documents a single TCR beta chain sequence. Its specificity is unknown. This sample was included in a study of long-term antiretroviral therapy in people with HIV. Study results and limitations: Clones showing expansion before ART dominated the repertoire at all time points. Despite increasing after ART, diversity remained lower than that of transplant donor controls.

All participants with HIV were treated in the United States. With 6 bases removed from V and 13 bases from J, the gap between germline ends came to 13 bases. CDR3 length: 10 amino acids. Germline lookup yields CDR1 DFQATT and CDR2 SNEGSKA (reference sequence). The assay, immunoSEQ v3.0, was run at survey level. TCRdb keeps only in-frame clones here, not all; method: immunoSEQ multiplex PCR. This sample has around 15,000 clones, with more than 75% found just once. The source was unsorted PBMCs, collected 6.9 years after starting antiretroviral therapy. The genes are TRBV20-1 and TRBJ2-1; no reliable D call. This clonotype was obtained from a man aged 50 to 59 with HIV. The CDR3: CSADSSPQFF. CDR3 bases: TGCAGTGCCGATTCGAGCCCACAGTTCTTC.